The 9 T cell receptor beta chains reported below all come from one sample, sequenced in a study of blood T cell repertoires in COVID-19. The repertoire was sequenced with immunoSEQ multiplex PCR; TCRdb's copy has only in-frame clones and lacks some. The sample comprises 40,000 to 55,000 clones, 80% to 90% of which are singletons, and about 5% rests with the top ten. Sequencing was done on a sample of peripheral blood. All receptors derive from a human donor in a cohort sampled during active COVID-19.

The chain has TRBV18 and TRBJ2-5; possibly TRBD1 for D (6 bases). This CDR3 has 15 amino acids. CDR1 and CDR2 (germline): KGHSH, LQKENI. The germline V and J ends were trimmed by 5 bases and 2 bases, with 15 bases remaining between them. This CDR3 reads CASSTGSSWQETQYF. The CDR3 DNA follows: TGTGCCAGCTCAACAGGGTCTTCTTGGCAAGAGACCCAGTACTTC.

This clone occurred once. This chain connects TRBV19 to TRBJ1-4; 9 bases align to TRBD1. CDR1 and CDR2 (germline): LNHDA, SQIVND (reference sequence). The CDR3 length is 14 residues. Unmatched junction bases numbered 7, after V lost 6 bases and J lost 8 bases. The CDR3 DNA reads TGTGCCAGTAGAAGGGACAGGGTTCGGGAAAAACTGTTTTTT. Protein product: CASRRDRVREKLFF.

This chain uses TRBV6-1 with TRBJ2-1; 9 positions match TRBD2. The CDR3 length is 15 residues. Unmatched junction bases numbered 6, after V lost 1 base and J lost 8 bases. Looked up from germline, CDR1 is MNHNS and CDR2 is SASEGT. The chain's CDR3 is CASSEVERGVYEQFF. The CDR3, as DNA: TGTGCCAGCAGTGAAGTCGAGCGGGGGGTCTATGAGCAGTTCTTC.

This chain connects TRBV9 to TRBJ2-7; TRBD1 might be the D (5 bases). Looked up from germline, CDR1 is SGDLS and CDR2 is YYNGEE. The CDR3 has 14 residues. Trimming removed 4 bases from V and 5 bases from J, with 16 bases in between. The CDR3 spells CASSLGASGHEQYF. The CDR3 nucleotides are TGTGCCAGCAGCCTAGGGGCATCTGGCCACGAGCAGTACTTC.

This sequence joins TRBV5-1 and TRBJ2-3, with TRBD2 matching 12 bases. Germline CDR1 is SGHRS and CDR2 is YFSETQ. J gave up 3 bases and V 2 bases, and 4 bases lay outside the gene matches. The CDR3 extends over 16 amino acids. The CDR3 is CASSFTTSGGTDTQYF. The CDR3 DNA reads as TGCGCCAGCAGCTTCACAACTAGCGGGGGGACAGATACGCAGTATTTT.

V usage is TRBV7-9 and J usage is TRBJ1-4; perhaps TRBD1 as D (6 bases). The V end was cut by 4 bases, the J end by 6 bases, with 15 bases between. From germline, CDR1 is SEHNR and CDR2 FQNEAQ (reference sequence). There are 15 residues in the CDR3. CDR3 loop: CASSYHGGPDEKLFF. CDR3 sequence (DNA): TGTGCCAGCAGCTACCACGGGGGGCCGGATGAAAAACTGTTTTTT.

The chain joins TRBV6-2 or TRBV6-3 to TRBJ1-1; D is uncertain. Germline CDR1 and CDR2: MNHEY and SVGEGT. V lost 0 bases to trimming and J lost 8 bases, with 10 bases between them. The CDR3 has 13 amino acids. The CDR3 DNA reads TGTGCCAGCAGTTACTCCGTGGCCCTCGAAGCTTTCTTT. Its protein product is CASSYSVALEAFF.

The chain couples TRBV5-1 to TRBJ2-2; 7 bases are a match to TRBD2. The V and J ends lost 8 bases and 0 bases, in that order; junction bases with no gene match: 7. From germline, CDR1 is SGHRS and CDR2 YFSETQ. This CDR3 region has 15 residues. In DNA, the CDR3 is TGCGCCAGTACTACGGGGGGAACGAACACCGGGGAGCTGTTTTTT. Translated: CASTTGGTNTGELFF.

V usage is TRBV7-2 and J usage is TRBJ1-4; no definite D call. Germline V gene lookup returns CDR1 SGHTA and CDR2 FQGNSA. Deletions cut 1 base from V and 1 base from J, with 7 bases between. This CDR3 has 15 residues. CDR3 sequence: CASSLGGRTNEKLFF. The CDR3 DNA sequence: TGTGCCAGCAGCTTAGGAGGGAGAACTAATGAAAAACTGTTTTTT.